This T cell receptor (beta chain) was sequenced during a study of shared clonotypes between healthy human individuals. Sequenced by immunoSEQ multiplex PCR; TCRdb stores in-frame clones only, minus some. This table holds about 2.3 million clones, 85% to 95% found once. This clone was picked up one time. The V end lost 4 bases, the J end lost 4 bases, and 13 bases lay between the germline ends. The CDR3 loop spans 14 amino acids. CDR1 is SGHTA and CDR2 is FQGNSA in the germline V gene. Sequencing was done on a sample of naive CD4+ T cells from PBMCs. Subset specified: CD45RA+ positively selected. The J gene is TRBJ1-1, the V gene TRBV7-2; D gene ambiguous. The source of this sequence is a man aged 18 to 30 in good health. Some clones in this sample may be carry-over from other donors' samples. The CDR3 loop reads CASSSRSLVTEAFF. CDR3 DNA: TGTGCCAGCAGCTCCCGGTCCCTGGTCACTGAAGCTTTCTTT.